The sample holds many counts of the clone carrying this T cell receptor beta chain. Treatment of any kind had been given to no patient before thyroid surgery. The V gene lost 0 bases and the J gene lost 8 bases, with 20 bases spanning the gap. This CDR3 spans 17 amino acids. CDR1 is SGHNT and CDR2 is YENEEA in the germline V gene. MiXCR reprocessed the PCR reads for TCRdb. The top ten clones hold under 12% of a sample with about 31,000 clones, about a sixth of them seen once. The data derive from a study of metastatic and nonmetastatic thyroid tumors. Study-level information: Repertoires of blood and of tissue (tumor or nodule) from malignant and benign thyroid patients were compared.

The genes are TRBV11-3 and TRBJ2-1; weak D call: TRBD2 (7 bases). Specimen: blood. The sequence was obtained from a female donor with papillary thyroid cancer or a benign thyroid nodule (not recorded which). Some clones in this sample may be carry-over from other donors' samples. CDR3 coding DNA: TGTGCCAGCAGCTTAGACTCCCCCGGGGGCGGGAGAGATGAGCAGTTCTTC. This translates into CASSLDSPGGGRDEQFF.